Presented here are 22 T cell receptor beta chains from one specimen sequenced in a study of T-cell memory formation after mild COVID-19. TCRdb independently ran MiXCR on the 5' RACE reads; one entry per CDR3 protein. In the table there are some 450,000 distinct CDR3 sequences, roughly 18% of which are singletons. Sequenced input: PBMCs or a T cell subset sorted from them (not recorded which). The receptors originated from a man aged 18 to 30 who had mild COVID-19 (a few samples of this study predate the infection). Cell type and time point are not known.

This clonotype was observed a few times. This chain uses TRBV27 with TRBJ2-7; 10 bases fit TRBD2. Germline V CDR1 and CDR2: MNHEY, SMNVEV (reference sequence). The V and J ends lost 3 bases and 5 bases, in that order; junction bases with no gene match: 10. This CDR3 contains 16 residues. CDR3 region: CASSFHLAGARNEQYF. The CDR3 DNA is TGTGCCAGCAGTTTTCATCTAGCGGGGGCACGGAACGAGCAGTACTTC.

This chain's CDR3 is CASSPSSKAYGYTF. The CDR3 coding sequence is TGTGCCAGCTCACCATCATCTAAAGCGTATGGCTACACCTTC. V usage is TRBV18 and J usage is TRBJ1-2; no clear D gene. This CDR3 region has 14 residues. The germline CDR1 and CDR2 sequences are KGHSH and LQKENI. Deletions cut 2 bases from V and 5 bases from J, with 12 bases between.

This chain uses TRBV27 with TRBJ1-5; TRBD1 is a possible D gene (5 bases). CDR3 size: 14 residues. V dropped 5 bases and J dropped 8 bases, with 16 bases sitting between them. Germline values: CDR1 MNHEY, CDR2 SMNVEV (reference sequence). DNA of the CDR3: TGTGCCAGCAGTACCAGGGTTCCCGATAAGCCCCAGCATTTT. Translating it yields CASSTRVPDKPQHF.

The V gene is TRBV10-3, the J gene TRBJ2-4; TRBD1 matches 9 bases. Germline CDR1 is ENHRY and CDR2 is SYGVKD. This CDR3 is 14 amino acids long. With V trimmed by 4 bases and J by 5 bases, 3 bases remained unmatched. The CDR3 sequence: CAISARQGENIQYF. The CDR3, as DNA: TGTGCCATCAGTGCGAGACAGGGGGAAAACATTCAGTACTTC.

V is TRBV7-3 and J is TRBJ2-3; 8 nucleotides agree with TRBD2. With 2 bases clipped from V and 6 bases from J, the junction kept 10 bases outside the gene matches. This CDR3 is 16 amino acids long. Germline lookup yields CDR1 SGHTA and CDR2 FQGTGA. The DNA of the CDR3 is TGTGCCAGCAGCTTAGGGCTAGCGGGCCTAGCGGATACGCAGTATTTT. This gives the protein CASSLGLAGLADTQYF.

This clonotype appeared a few times. The chain is built from TRBV5-1 and TRBJ2-1; D uncertain. Between the trimmed V and J ends, which lost 1 base and 3 bases, there was a span of 8 bases. The CDR3 is 14 residues long. The germline V gene has CDR1 SGHRS and CDR2 YFSETQ. CDR3 DNA: TGCGCCAGCAGCTTGCTTAGCTACTACAATGAGCAGTTCTTC. This encodes CASSLLSYYNEQFF. The full variable domain, completed using reference TRBV5-1 and TRBJ2-1, is KAGVTQTPRYLIKTRGQQVTLSCSPISGHRSVSWYQQTPGQGLQFLFEYFSETQRNKGNFPGRFSGRQFSNSRSEMNVSTLELGDSALYLCASSLLSYYNEQFFGPGTRLTVL.

This clonotype was seen ten or more times. The chain employs TRBV20-1 and TRBJ2-7, with 9 bases identical to TRBD2. V gave up 5 bases and J gave up 6 bases; unmatched junction bases: 8. This CDR3 spans 13 amino acids. In germline, CDR1 is DFQATT, CDR2 SNEGSKA (reference sequence). The CDR3 is CSAGRGGAGEQYF. CDR3 in DNA: TGCAGTGCTGGTCGCGGGGGGGCAGGCGAGCAGTACTTC.

The V call is TRBV27, the J call TRBJ2-1; TRBD1 might be the D (5 bases). Germline assignment: CDR1 MNHEY and CDR2 SMNVEV (reference sequence). V lost 8 bases and J 1 base, leaving 9 bases between the germline ends. The CDR3 loop spans 13 amino acids. The CDR3 DNA reads as TGTGCCAGCTCTACAGGTTCCTACAATGAGCAGTTCTTC. As protein: CASSTGSYNEQFF.

V gene TRBV29-1 combines with J gene TRBJ2-3; 11 bases agree with TRBD2. The CDR3 is made up of 14 amino acids. Unmatched junction bases numbered 13, after V lost 6 bases and J lost 11 bases. Germline assignment: CDR1 SQVTM and CDR2 ANQGSEA. CDR3 nucleotides: TGCAGCGTATCGCAACGACTAGCGGGGACTAAGCAGTATTTT. It encodes CSVSQRLAGTKQYF.

This clonotype turned up a few times. The chain has TRBV28 and TRBJ1-5, with D possibly being TRBD1 (5 bases). CDR1 is MDHEN, CDR2 SYDVKM, per germline. The CDR3 covers 15 residues. The V and J ends lost 6 bases and 2 bases respectively, with 14 bases between them. CDR3: CASRAGSSGNQPQHF. The DNA for the CDR3 is TGTGCCAGCAGAGCAGGGAGTTCTGGCAATCAGCCCCAGCATTTT.

This sequence joins TRBV7-9 and TRBJ2-5, with 9 positions matching TRBD2. CDR1 is SEHNR and CDR2 is FQNEAQ in the germline V gene (reference sequence). The J segment lost 3 bases and the V segment lost 2 bases, leaving 7 bases of the junction unmatched. The CDR3 is 16 amino acids. The CDR3 loop is CASSLLPGLAEETQYF. In DNA form, the CDR3 reads TGTGCCAGCAGCTTACTCCCGGGACTAGCAGAAGAGACCCAGTACTTC.

This rearrangement joins TRBV5-1 to TRBJ1-5, with D possibly matching TRBD1 (6 bases). V was clipped by 4 bases and J by 6 bases, with 14 bases between them. CDR1 and CDR2 from the germline V gene are SGHRS and YFSETQ. The CDR3 spans 14 residues. CDR3 DNA: TGCGCCAGCAGCACCACAGGGTTGGGTCAGCCCCAGCATTTT. It codes for CASSTTGLGQPQHF.

This chain uses TRBV24-1 with TRBJ2-5, with 8 bases matching TRBD1. V gave up 3 bases and J gave up 4 bases; unmatched junction bases: 12. Germline assignment: CDR1 KGHDR and CDR2 SFDVKD. The CDR3 has 17 amino acids. CDR3 amino acids: CATSDALGQGEGETQYF. CDR3 DNA sequence: TGTGCCACCAGTGATGCGCTCGGACAGGGAGAGGGAGAGACCCAGTACTTC.

In this sample, this clonotype turned up a few times. V is TRBV7-2 and J is TRBJ2-1; D is perhaps TRBD1 (6 bases). V lost 5 bases and J lost 7, with 21 bases in between. There are 16 residues in the CDR3. Germline V gives CDR1 SGHTA, CDR2 FQGNSA. In DNA, the CDR3 is TGTGCCAGCAGCACTCGACAGAGGTGGGACAATAATGAGCAGTTCTTC. Residues: CASSTRQRWDNNEQFF.

This rearrangement joins TRBV6-5 to TRBJ1-2; 7 positions match TRBD1. The germline V gene encodes CDR1 MNHEY and CDR2 SVGAGI. This CDR3 is 16 amino acids long. Trimming cost V 4 bases and J 4 bases; bases outside gene matches: 12. As DNA, the CDR3 is TGTGCCAGCAGTTCCGAGGGGGCCGGGGGACCCTATGGCTACACCTTC. This codes for CASSSEGAGGPYGYTF.

V and J are TRBV5-1 and TRBJ1-5; the D gene is possibly TRBD1 (5 bases). Trimming stripped 8 bases from V and 1 base from J, with 13 bases between. Germline-derived CDR1 and CDR2 are SGHRS and YFSETQ. CDR3 length equals 14 residues. CDR3 in amino acids: CARRPGESNQPQHF. CDR3 nucleotides: TGCGCCAGGAGGCCGGGGGAGAGCAATCAGCCCCAGCATTTT.

The V and J genes are TRBV24-1 and TRBJ2-1, with TRBD1 matching 12 bases. V lost 4 bases, J lost 1 base, and 7 bases stayed unmatched. CDR1 is KGHDR and CDR2 is SFDVKD in the germline V gene. CDR3 length: 18 residues. In nucleotides, the CDR3 is TGTGCCACCAGTGACGGGACAGGGGGCGGAGGTTCCTACAATGAGCAGTTCTTC. This encodes CATSDGTGGGGSYNEQFF.

This clonotype was found a few times. The chain employs TRBV15 and TRBJ2-3; 11 nucleotides line up with TRBD2. The CDR3 is 14 residues long. V lost 5 bases to trimming and J lost 3 bases; unmatched junction nucleotides: 1. Germline V lookup: CDR1 LNHNV, CDR2 YYDKDF (reference sequence). This chain's CDR3 is CATSLAGGTDTQYF. The CDR3 DNA follows: TGTGCCACCAGCCTAGCGGGGGGAACAGATACGCAGTATTTT.

The chain uses TRBV4-3 and TRBJ1-3, with unresolved D. The germline V gene encodes CDR1 LGHNA and CDR2 YSLEER. Trimming pared 0 bases from V and 4 bases from J, leaving 10 bases between. The CDR3 has 15 amino acids. CDR3 residues: CASSQDPLEGNTIYF. CDR3 in DNA: TGCGCCAGCAGCCAAGATCCCCTGGAGGGAAACACCATATATTTT.

The rearrangement links TRBV18 to TRBJ2-7, with D perhaps matching TRBD1 (6 bases). The CDR3 has 18 amino acids. The germline V gene encodes CDR1 KGHSH and CDR2 LQKENI. V was shortened by 4 bases and J by 0 bases, with 22 bases between the two germline ends. CDR3 DNA sequence: TGTGCCAGCTCACTAACCGGGACAAGGGGAACCAACTCCTACGAGCAGTACTTC. It is translated as CASSLTGTRGTNSYEQYF.

There are a few counts of this clonotype. V gene TRBV5-4 combines with J gene TRBJ1-1; tentative D call: TRBD1 (6 bases). The CDR3 runs to 15 residues. Germline CDR1 and CDR2: SGHNT and YYREEE (reference sequence). The germline V and J ends were trimmed by 3 bases and 1 base, with 13 bases remaining between them. CDR3 region: CASSYGQWENTEAFF. Here the CDR3 DNA reads TGTGCCAGCAGCTACGGACAGTGGGAGAACACTGAAGCTTTCTTT.

The chain employs TRBV25-1 and TRBJ2-3, with 7 bases that match TRBD1. CDR3 size: 15 residues. CDR1 and CDR2 from the germline V gene are MGHDK and SYGVNS. The trim removed 4 bases at V and 9 bases at J, leaving 13 bases unmatched. CDR3 nucleotides: TGTGCCAGCAGTGGGGGCAGGGGGACCAGGAACACGCAGTATTTT. It codes for CASSGGRGTRNTQYF.